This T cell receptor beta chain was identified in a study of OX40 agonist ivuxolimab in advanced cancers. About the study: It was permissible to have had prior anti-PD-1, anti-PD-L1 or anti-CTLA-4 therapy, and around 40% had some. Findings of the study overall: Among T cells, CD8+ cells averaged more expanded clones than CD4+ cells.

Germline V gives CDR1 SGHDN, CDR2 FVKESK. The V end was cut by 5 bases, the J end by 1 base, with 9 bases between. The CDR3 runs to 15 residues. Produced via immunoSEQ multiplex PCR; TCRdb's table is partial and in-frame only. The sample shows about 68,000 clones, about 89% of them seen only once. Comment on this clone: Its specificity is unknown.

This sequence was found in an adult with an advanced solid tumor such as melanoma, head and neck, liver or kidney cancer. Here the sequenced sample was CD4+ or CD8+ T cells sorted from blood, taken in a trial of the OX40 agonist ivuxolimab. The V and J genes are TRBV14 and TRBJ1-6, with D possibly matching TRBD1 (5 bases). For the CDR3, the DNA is TGTGCCAGCAGCAGGGGCAGTTCCTATAATTCACCCCTCCACTTT. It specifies CASSRGSSYNSPLHF.